This TCR delta chain was recovered during a study of gamma-delta T cells after stem cell transplantation (dated by TCRdb to the mid-2010s). The CDR3 has 21 amino acids, counting the end cysteine and phenylalanine. Only CDR3 DNA remains: 63 bases, in frame from the first base. For this chain, trimming is 0 bases at the V end and 0 bases at the J end, and the number of junction bases without a gene match is 18. Per the germline V gene, TSWWSYY is the CDR1 and QGS is the CDR2. Libraries were prepared through RT-PCR. Sequencing relied on an Illumina MiSeq. TCRdb recomputed clones from the public reads with CATT; identical DNA rows were then combined. The sample table shows 1,200 to 1,500 delta-chain clones, and 10% are seen once. The ten top clones hold roughly 64% of the sample. On this clone: The specificity of this receptor is unknown. No quality values exist for individual bases; no much larger clone is one base distant.

The chain is made from TRDV1 and TRDJ1, with 8 bases matching TRDD3. The sequencing sample was made of gamma-delta T cells. The sequence derives from a human donor. It is not recorded whose cells these are; they may come from a transplant donor. CDR3 region: CALGELVGPSVLGAYTDKLIF. The nucleotide sequence is given as TGTGCTCTTGGGGAACTAGTGGGGCCTTCCGTACTGGGGGCCTACACCGATAAACTCATCTTT.